One sample yielded the 23 T cell receptor beta chains listed below, sequenced in a study of blood T cells in healthy people across ages. It was with a sample-barcoded 5' primer and a J-beta primer mix that a second PCR of roughly 7 to 12 cycles was run. MiXCR, run by TCRdb on the 5' RACE reads, gives a single entry per CDR3 protein. The sample contains approximately 1.5 million distinct CDR3 sequences, 40% to 45% of which appear only once. Sequenced material: blood. These receptors came from a young woman in good health.

With regard to this clonotype: One end of the junction is discordant with germline, which a read error may explain. This chain links TRBV12-3 or TRBV12-4 with TRBJ1-6, with 7 positions matching TRBD1. This CDR3 is 15 amino acids long. CDR3 sequence: CASSSGQNYNSPIHF. The CDR3 DNA follows: TGTGCCAGCAGTTCGGGACAGAACTATAATTCACCCATCCACTTT.

This clonotype was seen a handful of times. The chain's CDR3 is CASGGRGASTDTQYF. The CDR3 DNA sequence: TGTGCCAGCGGGGGGCGGGGGGCTAGCACAGATACGCAGTATTTT. The chain links TRBV2 to TRBJ2-3, with TRBD2 matching over 8 bases. The J segment lost 0 bases and the V segment lost 8 bases, leaving 7 bases of the junction unmatched. The CDR3 extends over 15 amino acids. In germline, CDR1 is SNHLY, CDR2 FYNNEI. Complete variable domain (other parts from reference TRBV2 and TRBJ2-3): EPEVTQTPSHQVTQMGQEVILRCVPISNHLYFYWYRQILGQKVEFLVSFYNNEISEKSEIFDDQFSVERPDGSNFTLKIRSTKLEDSAMYFCASGGRGASTDTQYFGPGTRLTVL.

This clonotype was seen a handful of times. This sequence joins TRBV9 and TRBJ1-2, with TRBD1 as a possible D gene (5 bases). V lost 0 bases and J lost 4, with 13 bases in between. The CDR3 runs to 15 residues. Germline loops: CDR1 SGDLS, CDR2 YYNGEE. Here the CDR3 reads CASSVAPGGFYGYTF. DNA for the CDR3: TGTGCCAGCAGCGTAGCACCGGGGGGGTTCTATGGCTACACCTTC.

The chain is built from TRBV4-3 and TRBJ1-1; D gene ambiguous. In germline, CDR1 is LGHNA, CDR2 YSLEER. The germline V and J ends were trimmed by 6 bases and 4 bases, with 12 bases remaining between them. The CDR3 has 13 residues. CDR3 protein: CASSTARTTEAFF. The CDR3 DNA reads as TGCGCCAGCAGTACCGCCCGGACCACTGAAGCTTTCTTT.

The gene calls are TRBV4-1 and TRBJ2-7, with D perhaps matching TRBD2 (6 bases). The length of the CDR3 is 15 residues. Trimming left V 0 bases short and J 2 bases short, with 11 bases between. CDR1 MGHRA and CDR2 YSYEKL come from the germline V gene. As DNA, the CDR3 is TGCGCCAGCAGCCAAGAGGGACTTTCTGCCTACGAGCAGTACTTC. Protein: CASSQEGLSAYEQYF.

The chain combines TRBV6-2 or TRBV6-3 with TRBJ1-6; D call uncertain. CDR3 size: 15 residues. Germline values: CDR1 MNHEY, CDR2 SVGEGT. With 2 bases removed from V and 9 bases from J, the gap between germline ends came to 14 bases. The chain's CDR3 is CASSYDGVGGSPLHF. DNA of the CDR3: TGTGCCAGCAGTTACGATGGCGTCGGAGGTTCACCCCTCCACTTT.

A few counts support this clonotype. The chain joins TRBV5-1 to TRBJ2-3, with D perhaps matching TRBD1 (5 bases). V dropped 0 bases and J dropped 5 bases, with 10 bases sitting between them. Per germline, CDR1 SGHRS and CDR2 YFSETQ. The CDR3 loop spans 14 amino acids. The DNA for the CDR3 is TGCGCCAGCAGCTTGGCACAGGCCGTAGATACGCAGTATTTT. Its protein product is CASSLAQAVDTQYF.

V usage is TRBV12-3 or TRBV12-4 and J usage is TRBJ2-7; a possible D gene is TRBD2 (5 bases). The J call may be faulty, since TRBJ2-5 better matches the DNA end. This CDR3 has 14 residues. This chain's CDR3 is CASSLTGEGKTQYF. The CDR3 DNA reads as TGTGCCAGCAGTTTGACGGGTGAGGGAAAGACCCAGTACTTC.

This sequence joins TRBV28 and TRBJ2-7; D unclear. Germline CDR1 reads MDHEN; CDR2 reads SYDVKM. The CDR3 has 13 amino acids. The V and J ends lost 3 bases and 6 bases respectively, with 12 bases between them. The CDR3 sequence: CASSLRQALEQYF. Here the CDR3 DNA reads TGTGCCAGCAGTTTGCGGCAGGCCCTCGAGCAGTACTTC.

The chain combines TRBV4-1 with TRBJ2-7; 8 bases fit TRBD1. The CDR3 runs 16 residues. V shed 3 bases, J shed 0 bases, and the junction held 7 bases outside the gene matches. Germline V gene sequence: CDR1 MGHRA, CDR2 YSYEKL. The CDR3 DNA reads as TGCGCCAGCAGCCAGATTCCAGGGGGCAGCTCCTACGAGCAGTACTTC. This codes for CASSQIPGGSSYEQYF.

This sequence joins TRBV27 and TRBJ1-5; no definite D call. Looked up from germline, CDR1 is MNHEY and CDR2 is SMNVEV (reference sequence). With 5 bases removed from V and 9 bases from J, the gap between germline ends came to 23 bases. The CDR3 contains 16 residues. The CDR3 loop reads CASSPQRPEVGRPQHF. CDR3 nucleotide sequence: TGTGCCAGCAGTCCCCAACGGCCGGAGGTGGGTCGGCCCCAGCATTTT.

The rearrangement links TRBV6-5 to TRBJ2-5; no reliable D call. The ends were cut back, 2 bases at V and 11 bases at J, with 21 bases in the middle. Per germline, CDR1 MNHEY and CDR2 SVGAGI. CDR3 length equals 15 residues. CDR3 coding DNA: TGTGCCAGCAGTTACGACCGGAGCTCCTACAATGAGCAGTACTTC. This encodes CASSYDRSSYNEQYF.

The V call is TRBV2, the J call TRBJ1-6; D is undetermined. Germline-derived CDR1 and CDR2 are SNHLY and FYNNEI. The CDR3 has 13 residues. V lost 11 bases and J 4 bases, leaving 12 bases between the germline ends. This chain's CDR3 is CAGNREYNSPLHF. CDR3 DNA: TGTGCCGGAAATAGGGAGTATAATTCACCCCTCCACTTT. The full variable domain, rest sourced from reference TRBV2 and TRBJ1-6, is EPEVTQTPSHQVTQMGQEVILRCVPISNHLYFYWYRQILGQKVEFLVSFYNNEISEKSEIFDDQFSVERPDGSNFTLKIRSTKLEDSAMYFCAGNREYNSPLHFGNGTRLTVT.

The chain has TRBV25-1 and TRBJ2-7; 8 bases are shared with TRBD1. The CDR3 covers 15 residues. The V gene end was trimmed by 4 bases and the J gene end by 5 bases; junction bases not matched to a gene: 10. The germline V gene encodes CDR1 MGHDK and CDR2 SYGVNS. The CDR3 protein is CASSAMALTGDEQYF. In DNA form, the CDR3 reads TGTGCCAGCAGTGCCATGGCCTTGACAGGGGACGAGCAGTACTTC.

This clonotype was observed a handful of times. The V gene is TRBV7-2, the J gene TRBJ1-5, with no clear D. Germline assignment: CDR1 SGHTA and CDR2 FQGNSA. V was trimmed by 0 bases and J by 0 bases, leaving 9 bases between them. CDR3 length: 16 residues. CDR3 amino acids: CASSLASRLSNQPQHF. The CDR3 DNA reads TGTGCCAGCAGCTTAGCGTCCCGCCTTAGCAATCAGCCCCAGCATTTT.

This clonotype was seen more than once but under ten times. The chain combines TRBV25-1 with TRBJ2-1, with a possible D match to TRBD2 (5 bases). V was trimmed by 6 bases and J by 2 bases, leaving 14 bases between them. The CDR3 runs 15 residues. CDR1 and CDR2 (germline): MGHDK, SYGVNS. The CDR3 protein is CASRDDTRAYNEQFF. The CDR3 DNA sequence: TGTGCCAGCAGGGATGACACGAGGGCCTACAATGAGCAGTTCTTC.

This chain uses TRBV3-1 with TRBJ1-1, with D hard to call. The CDR3 consists of 14 residues. Germline V gives CDR1 LGHDT, CDR2 YNNKEL (reference sequence). Trimming left V 2 bases short and J 1 base short, with 8 bases between. CDR3 nucleotide sequence: TGTGCCAGCAGCCAACCGCGGGGGAACACTGAAGCTTTCTTT. This codes for CASSQPRGNTEAFF.

This clonotype was seen repeatedly, ten times or more. The genes are TRBV4-3 and TRBJ1-2; TRBD1 might be the D (6 bases). The CDR3 spans 14 residues. Trimming removed 1 base at V and 6 bases at J, with 12 bases between. The germline gives CDR1 LGHNA, CDR2 YSLEER. CDR3 in amino acids: CASSQGRGFDGYTF. The CDR3 bases are TGCGCCAGCAGCCAAGGCAGGGGATTCGATGGCTACACCTTC.

The chain uses TRBV20-1 and TRBJ2-5, with 14 bases fitting TRBD2. Gene TRBJ2-7 matches the end of the DNA better, so the J call may be wrong. This CDR3 has 14 residues. The germline gives CDR1 DFQATT, CDR2 SNEGSKA (reference sequence). The chain's CDR3 is CSAGGLAGVYEQYF. CDR3 nucleotides: TGCAGTGCAGGGGGACTAGCGGGAGTGTACGAGCAGTACTTC.

The chain combines TRBV29-1 with TRBJ1-5, with D tentatively TRBD1 (6 bases). Trimming stripped 2 bases from V and 7 bases from J, with 12 bases between. The CDR3 runs to 13 residues. Looked up from germline, CDR1 is SQVTM and CDR2 is ANQGSEA. CDR3 protein: CSVEWGAGQPQHF. DNA of the CDR3: TGCAGCGTTGAATGGGGGGCAGGACAGCCCCAGCATTTT. The full variable domain, with the rest looked up from reference TRBV29-1 and TRBJ1-5, is SAVISQKPSRDICQRGTSLTIQCQVDSQVTMMFWYRQQPGQSLTLIATANQGSEATYESGFVIDKFPISRPNLTFSTLTVSNMSPEDSSIYLCSVEWGAGQPQHFGDGTRLSIL.

This clonotype was recorded at least ten times. The chain uses TRBV20-1 and TRBJ1-5, with D perhaps TRBD1 (5 bases). This CDR3 is 14 amino acids long. V lost 3 bases, J lost 5 bases, and 14 bases lay in between. Germline-derived CDR1 and CDR2 are DFQATT and SNEGSKA (reference sequence). The CDR3 spells CSASEGMEYQPQHF. Written as DNA, the CDR3 is TGCAGTGCTAGTGAGGGGATGGAGTATCAGCCCCAGCATTTT.

The chain is built from TRBV7-9 and TRBJ2-7; D not resolved. The J call is doubtful: the DNA matches TRBJ2-5 better. Germline CDR1 and CDR2: SEHNR and FQNEAQ (reference sequence). This CDR3 contains 15 residues. CDR3: CASSLDLRLGETQYF. As DNA, the CDR3 is TGTGCCAGCAGCTTAGATTTGAGGCTGGGTGAGACCCAGTACTTC.

The V gene is TRBV10-3, the J gene TRBJ2-3, with 7 positions matching TRBD2. The CDR3 length is 17 residues. Germline trimming cut 0 bases from V and 0 bases from J; bases unmatched to any gene: 6. Germline CDR1 reads ENHRY; CDR2 reads SYGVKD. CDR3 nucleotide sequence: TGTGCCATCAGTGAGTCGCTAGCGGAGCCTAGCACAGATACGCAGTATTTT. Protein product: CAISESLAEPSTDTQYF.